The source of this T cell receptor beta chain is a study of T cells in Graves' hyperthyroidism and ophthalmopathy. Study-wide results and limits: By a 13 V-J model, ophthalmopathy was set apart from stable hyperthyroidism.

This CDR3 has 16 amino acids. Germline V gives CDR1 MGHRA, CDR2 YSYEKL. Deletions cut 3 bases from V and 4 bases from J, with 15 bases between. Using RNA transcripts as the source, TCR beta CDR3 regions were amplified. The HTBI primer set was used in a first-round RT-PCR of the TCR CDR3. One entry per CDR3 protein, called by TCRdb with MiXCR from the multiplex PCR reads. The table records fewer than 450,000 distinct CDR3 sequences, about 15% of them present only once. This clonotype was counted a few times. Antigen specificity is unknown. Sequencing input: blood. The receptor comes from a woman aged 25-40 years with Graves' hyperthyroidism that later progressed to Graves' ophthalmopathy. V gene TRBV4-1 combines with J gene TRBJ2-2; TRBD1 or TRBD2 may be the D gene (5 bases each). CDR3 in DNA: TGCGCCAGCAGCCAGGCAATTCGGGGCCGCACCGGGGAGCTGTTTTTT. The encoded protein is CASSQAIRGRTGELFF.